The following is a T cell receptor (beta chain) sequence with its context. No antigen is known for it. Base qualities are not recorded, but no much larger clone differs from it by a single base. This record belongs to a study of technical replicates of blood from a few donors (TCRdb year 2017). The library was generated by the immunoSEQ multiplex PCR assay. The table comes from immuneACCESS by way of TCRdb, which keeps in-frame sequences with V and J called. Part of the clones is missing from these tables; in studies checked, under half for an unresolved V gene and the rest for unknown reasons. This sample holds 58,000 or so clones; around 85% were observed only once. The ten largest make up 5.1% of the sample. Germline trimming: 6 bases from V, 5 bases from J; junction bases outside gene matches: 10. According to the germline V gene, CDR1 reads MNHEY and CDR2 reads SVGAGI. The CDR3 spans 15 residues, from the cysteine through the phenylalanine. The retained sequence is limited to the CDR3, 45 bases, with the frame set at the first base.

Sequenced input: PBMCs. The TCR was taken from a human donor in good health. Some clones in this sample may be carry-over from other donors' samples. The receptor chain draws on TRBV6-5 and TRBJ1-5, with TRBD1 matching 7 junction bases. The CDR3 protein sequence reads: CASSPNGQVHQPQHF. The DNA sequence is TGTGCCAGCAGCCCCAATGGACAGGTTCATCAGCCCCAGCATTTT.